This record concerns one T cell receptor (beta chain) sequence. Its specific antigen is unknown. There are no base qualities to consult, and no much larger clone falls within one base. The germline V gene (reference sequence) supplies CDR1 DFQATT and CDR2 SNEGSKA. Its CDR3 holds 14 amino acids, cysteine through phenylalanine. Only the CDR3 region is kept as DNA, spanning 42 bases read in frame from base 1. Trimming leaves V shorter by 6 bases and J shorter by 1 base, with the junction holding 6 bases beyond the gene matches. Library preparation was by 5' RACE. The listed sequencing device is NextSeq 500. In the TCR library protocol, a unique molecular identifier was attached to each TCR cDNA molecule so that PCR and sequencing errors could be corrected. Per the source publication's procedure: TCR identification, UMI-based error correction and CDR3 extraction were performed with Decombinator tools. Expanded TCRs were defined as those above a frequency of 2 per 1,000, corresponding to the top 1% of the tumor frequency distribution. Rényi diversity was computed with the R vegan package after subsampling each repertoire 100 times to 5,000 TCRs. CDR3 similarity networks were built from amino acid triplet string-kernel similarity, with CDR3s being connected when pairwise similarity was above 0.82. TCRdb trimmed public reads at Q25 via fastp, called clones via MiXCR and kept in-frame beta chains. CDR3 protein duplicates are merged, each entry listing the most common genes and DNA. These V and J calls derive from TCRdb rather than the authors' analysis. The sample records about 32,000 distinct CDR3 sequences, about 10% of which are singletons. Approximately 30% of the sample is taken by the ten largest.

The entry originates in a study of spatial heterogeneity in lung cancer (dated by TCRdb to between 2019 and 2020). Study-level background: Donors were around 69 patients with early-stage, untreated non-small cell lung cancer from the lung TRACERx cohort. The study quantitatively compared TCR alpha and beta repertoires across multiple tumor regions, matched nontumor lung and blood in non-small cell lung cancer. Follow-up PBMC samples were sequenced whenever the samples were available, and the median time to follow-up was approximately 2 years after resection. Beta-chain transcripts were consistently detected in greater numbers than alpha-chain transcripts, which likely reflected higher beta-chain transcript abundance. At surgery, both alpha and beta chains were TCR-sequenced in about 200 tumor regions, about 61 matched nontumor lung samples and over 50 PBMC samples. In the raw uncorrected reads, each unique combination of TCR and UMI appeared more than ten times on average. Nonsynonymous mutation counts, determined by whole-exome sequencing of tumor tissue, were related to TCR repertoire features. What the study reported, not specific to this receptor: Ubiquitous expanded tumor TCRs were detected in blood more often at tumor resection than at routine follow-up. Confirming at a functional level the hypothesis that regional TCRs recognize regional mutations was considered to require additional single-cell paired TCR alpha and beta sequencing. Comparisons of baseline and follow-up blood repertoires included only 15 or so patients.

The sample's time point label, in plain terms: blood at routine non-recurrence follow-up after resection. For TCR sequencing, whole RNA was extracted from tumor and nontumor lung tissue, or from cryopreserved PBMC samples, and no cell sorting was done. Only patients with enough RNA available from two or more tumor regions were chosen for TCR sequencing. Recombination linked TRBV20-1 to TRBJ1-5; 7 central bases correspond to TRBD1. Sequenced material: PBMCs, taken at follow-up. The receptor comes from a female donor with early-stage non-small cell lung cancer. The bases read TGCAGTGCCCCTGGACAGGCAAGCAATCAGCCCCAGCATTTT. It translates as CSAPGQASNQPQHF.